This TCR beta chain was found in a study of blood T cell repertoires in COVID-19. Overall study: T cells, B-cell-depleted T cells, or PBMCs provided the cDNA or gDNA that served as material.

Recruitment covered roughly 24 US areas and drew participants whose ages spanned about 18 to 90 years. Donors were grouped by their self-reported clinical history. Among Cohort 3 donors, those recovered had two negative PCRs, clearance, or symptom resolution. Here immunoSEQ multiplex PCR was the method, and the copy in TCRdb shows in-frame clones only, minus some. The sample lists over 200,000 clones; under 90% were seen once. Germline V CDR1 and CDR2: LNHNV, YYDKDF (reference sequence). The CDR3 loop spans 16 amino acids. After removal of 1 base from V and 0 bases from J, the junction contained 2 bases not matched to a gene.

This sequence originates from a man in his 60s who had recovered from COVID-19. Sequenced input: PBMCs or T cells enriched from blood (not recorded which). The chain employs TRBV15 and TRBJ2-1; 8 positions match TRBD2. Here the CDR3 reads CATSRGGGSSYNEQFF. The CDR3 DNA reads as TGTGCCACCAGCAGAGGCGGGGGGAGCTCCTACAATGAGCAGTTCTTC. Drawing the rest from reference TRBV15 and TRBJ2-1, the complete variable domain is DAMVIQNPRYQVTQFGKPVTLSCSQTLNHNVMYWYQQKSSQAPKLLFHYYDKDFNNEADTPDNFQSRRPNTSFCFLDIRSPGLGDTAMYLCATSRGGGSSYNEQFFGPGTRLTVL.